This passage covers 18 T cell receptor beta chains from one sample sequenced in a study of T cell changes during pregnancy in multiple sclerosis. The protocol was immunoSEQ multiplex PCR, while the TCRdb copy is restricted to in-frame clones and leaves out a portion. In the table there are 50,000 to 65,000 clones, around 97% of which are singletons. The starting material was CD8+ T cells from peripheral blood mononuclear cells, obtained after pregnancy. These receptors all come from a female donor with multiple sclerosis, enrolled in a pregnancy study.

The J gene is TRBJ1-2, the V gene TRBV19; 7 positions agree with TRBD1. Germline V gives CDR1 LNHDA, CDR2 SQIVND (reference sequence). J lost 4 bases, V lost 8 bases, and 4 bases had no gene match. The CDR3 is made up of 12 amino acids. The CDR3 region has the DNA TGTGCCAGTGTTACAGGGGCCTATGGCTACACCTTC. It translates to CASVTGAYGYTF.

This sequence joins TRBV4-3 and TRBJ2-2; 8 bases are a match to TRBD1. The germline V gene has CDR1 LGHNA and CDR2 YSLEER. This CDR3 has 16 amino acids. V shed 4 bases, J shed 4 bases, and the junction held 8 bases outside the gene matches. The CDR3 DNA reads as TGCGCCAGCAGCCCCTACACGGACAGGGCCACCGGGGAGCTGTTTTTT. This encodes CASSPYTDRATGELFF.

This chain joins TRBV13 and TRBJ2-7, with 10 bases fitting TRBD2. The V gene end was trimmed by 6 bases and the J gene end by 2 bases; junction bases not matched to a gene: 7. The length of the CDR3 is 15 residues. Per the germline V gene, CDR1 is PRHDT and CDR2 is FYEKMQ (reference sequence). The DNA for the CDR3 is TGTGCCAGCAGTTCGACTAGCGGGTATACCTACGAGCAGTACTTC. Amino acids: CASSSTSGYTYEQYF.

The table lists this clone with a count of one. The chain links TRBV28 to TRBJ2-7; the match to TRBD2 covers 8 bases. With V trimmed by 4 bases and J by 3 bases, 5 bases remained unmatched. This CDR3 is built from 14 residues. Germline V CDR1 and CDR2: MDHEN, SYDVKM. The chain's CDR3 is CASSYTGGGYEQYF. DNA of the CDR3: TGTGCCAGCAGTTATACGGGGGGGGGCTACGAGCAGTACTTC.

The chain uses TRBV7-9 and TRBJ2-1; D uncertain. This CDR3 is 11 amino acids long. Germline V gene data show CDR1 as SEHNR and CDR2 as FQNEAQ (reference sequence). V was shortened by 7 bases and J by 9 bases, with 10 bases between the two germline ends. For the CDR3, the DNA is TGTGCCAGCACCCTAGGTCCTGAGCAGTTCTTC. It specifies CASTLGPEQFF.

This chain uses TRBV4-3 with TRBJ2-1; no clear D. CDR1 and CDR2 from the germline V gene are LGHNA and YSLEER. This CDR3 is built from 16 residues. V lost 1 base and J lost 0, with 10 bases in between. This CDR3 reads CASSQALYSSYNEQFF. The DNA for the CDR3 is TGCGCCAGCAGCCAAGCCCTCTACAGCTCCTACAATGAGCAGTTCTTC.

The CDR3 DNA reads as TGTGCCAGCAATCGCGAGGACAGAAGCCTGTATGGCTACACCTTC. It specifies CASNREDRSLYGYTF. This sequence joins TRBV6-6 and TRBJ1-2; maybe TRBD1 (6 bases). The V and J ends lost 7 bases and 5 bases respectively, with 20 bases between them. Germline V CDR1 and CDR2: MNHNY, SVGAGI (reference sequence). CDR3 length: 15 residues.

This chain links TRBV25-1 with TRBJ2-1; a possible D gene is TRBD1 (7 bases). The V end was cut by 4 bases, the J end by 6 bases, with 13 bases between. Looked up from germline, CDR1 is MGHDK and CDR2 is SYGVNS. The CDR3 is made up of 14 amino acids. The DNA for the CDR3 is TGTGCCAGCAGTGGGCAGGGGGGAAGCAATGAGCAGTTCTTC. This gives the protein CASSGQGGSNEQFF.

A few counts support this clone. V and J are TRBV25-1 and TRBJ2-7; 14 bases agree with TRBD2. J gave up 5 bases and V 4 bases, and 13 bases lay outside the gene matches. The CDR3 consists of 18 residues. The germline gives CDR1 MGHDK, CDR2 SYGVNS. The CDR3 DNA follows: TGTGCCAGCAGTGGGTTTTTGGGGACTAGCGGGAGCTTTGACGAGCAGTACTTC. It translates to CASSGFLGTSGSFDEQYF.

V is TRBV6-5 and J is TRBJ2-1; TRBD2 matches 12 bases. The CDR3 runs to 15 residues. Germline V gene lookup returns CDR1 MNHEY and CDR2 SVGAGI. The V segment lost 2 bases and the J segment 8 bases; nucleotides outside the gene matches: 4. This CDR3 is CASSYILAGGHEQFF. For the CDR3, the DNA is TGTGCCAGCAGTTACATACTAGCGGGAGGCCATGAGCAGTTCTTC.

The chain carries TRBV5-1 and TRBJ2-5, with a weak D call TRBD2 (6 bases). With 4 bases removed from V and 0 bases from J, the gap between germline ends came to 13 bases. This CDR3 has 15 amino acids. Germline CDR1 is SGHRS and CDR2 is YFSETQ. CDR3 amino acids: CASSGNGGYQETQYF. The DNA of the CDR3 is TGCGCCAGCAGCGGAAATGGGGGGTACCAAGAGACCCAGTACTTC.

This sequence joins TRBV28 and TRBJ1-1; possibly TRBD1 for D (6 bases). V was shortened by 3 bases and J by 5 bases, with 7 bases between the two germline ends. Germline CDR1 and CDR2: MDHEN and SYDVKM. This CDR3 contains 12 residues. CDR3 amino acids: CASSLRGTEAFF. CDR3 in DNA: TGTGCCAGCAGTTTGAGGGGGACTGAAGCTTTCTTT.

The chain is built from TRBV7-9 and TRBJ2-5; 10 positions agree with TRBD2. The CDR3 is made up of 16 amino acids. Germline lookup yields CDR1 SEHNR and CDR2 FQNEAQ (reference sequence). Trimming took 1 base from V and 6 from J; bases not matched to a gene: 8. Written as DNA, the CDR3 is TGTGCCAGCAGCTTAGGGGATAGCGGGAGGATGAAGACCCAGTACTTC. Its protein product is CASSLGDSGRMKTQYF.

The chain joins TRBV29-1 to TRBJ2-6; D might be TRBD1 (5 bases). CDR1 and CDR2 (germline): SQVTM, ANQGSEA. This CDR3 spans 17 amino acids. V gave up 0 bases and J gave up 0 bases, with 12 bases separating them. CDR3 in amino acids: CSVEDRTPISGANVLTF. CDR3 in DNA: TGCAGCGTTGAAGATAGGACACCAATCTCTGGGGCCAACGTCCTGACTTTC.

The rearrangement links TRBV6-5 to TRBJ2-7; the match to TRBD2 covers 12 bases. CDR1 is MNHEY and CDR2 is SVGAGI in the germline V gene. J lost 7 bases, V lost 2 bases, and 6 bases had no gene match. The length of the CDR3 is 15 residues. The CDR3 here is CASSYGLAGTGEQYF. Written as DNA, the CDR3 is TGTGCCAGCAGTTACGGACTAGCGGGAACGGGGGAGCAGTACTTC.

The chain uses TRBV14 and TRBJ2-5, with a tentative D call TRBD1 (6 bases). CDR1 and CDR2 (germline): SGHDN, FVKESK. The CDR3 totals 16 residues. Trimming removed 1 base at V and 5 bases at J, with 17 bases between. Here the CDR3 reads CASSQGPGVVMETQYF. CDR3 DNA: TGTGCCAGCAGCCAAGGCCCAGGGGTAGTGATGGAGACCCAGTACTTC.

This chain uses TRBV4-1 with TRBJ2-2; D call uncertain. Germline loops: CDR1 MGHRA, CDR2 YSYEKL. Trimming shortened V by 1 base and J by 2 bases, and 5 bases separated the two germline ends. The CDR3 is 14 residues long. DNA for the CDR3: TGCGCCAGCAGCCAAGCCCGTAACACCGGGGAGCTGTTTTTT. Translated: CASSQARNTGELFF.

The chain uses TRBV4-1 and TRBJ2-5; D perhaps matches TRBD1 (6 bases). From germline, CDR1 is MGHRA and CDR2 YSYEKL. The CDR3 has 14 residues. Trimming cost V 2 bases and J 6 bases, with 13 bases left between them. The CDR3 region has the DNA TGCGCCAGCAGCCAATTGGACAGTGAGAAGACCCAGTACTTC. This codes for CASSQLDSEKTQYF.